These 30 T cell receptor beta chains were all obtained from the same sample, sequenced in a study. TCRdb independently ran MiXCR on the 5' RACE reads; one entry per CDR3 protein. This sample has fewer than 15,000 distinct CDR3 sequences, with less than 25% found just once. Sequenced: naive CD4+ T cells sorted from blood. The subset here: naive CD4+ T cells, CD4+CD45RA+CD25-. The receptors were sampled from a female donor with breast cancer.

The V and J genes are TRBV7-8 and TRBJ1-3; D possibly corresponds to TRBD1 (6 bases). CDR1 is SGHVS and CDR2 is FQNEAQ in the germline V gene. The CDR3 runs to 15 residues. Deletions cut 1 base from V and 4 bases from J, with 11 bases between. CDR3 protein: CASSLGAGVGNTIYF. For the CDR3, the DNA is TGTGCCAGCAGCTTAGGGGCAGGGGTCGGAAACACCATATATTTT. The whole variable domain, remainder taken from reference TRBV7-8 and TRBJ1-3, is GAGVSQSPRYKVAKRGQDVALRCDPISGHVSLFWYQQALGQGPEFLTYFQNEAQLDKSGLPSDRFFAERPEGSVSTLKIQRTQQEDSAVYLCASSLGAGVGNTIYFGEGSWLTVV.

This clonotype was recorded at least ten times. The V call is TRBV20-1, the J call TRBJ2-1, with TRBD2 matching 7 bases. The V and J ends lost 7 bases and 6 bases, in that order; junction bases with no gene match: 9. The CDR3 contains 13 residues. In germline, CDR1 is DFQATT, CDR2 SNEGSKA (reference sequence). The CDR3 DNA reads as TGCAGTGGTTTATGGGGAGGGCGCAATGAGCAGTTCTTC. As protein: CSGLWGGRNEQFF.

This clonotype was seen repeatedly, ten times or more. The chain links TRBV3-1 to TRBJ1-3; D remains ambiguous. Trimming removed 4 bases from V and 4 bases from J, with 11 bases in between. CDR3 size: 14 residues. Germline assignment: CDR1 LGHDT and CDR2 YNNKEL (reference sequence). Here the CDR3 reads CASSPHLPGNTIYF. CDR3 coding DNA: TGTGCCAGCAGCCCCCACTTACCGGGAAACACCATATATTTT.

As for this clonotype: It may be a read error: a sequence one base away is much more abundant. V gene TRBV5-1 combines with J gene TRBJ2-7; 9 bases fit TRBD1. In germline, CDR1 is SGHRS, CDR2 YFSETQ. CDR3 length equals 14 residues. J gave up 6 bases and V 3 bases, and 7 bases lay outside the gene matches. The CDR3 nucleotides are TGCGCCAGCAGCTCCCGGGACAGGGAACGCGAGCAGTACTTC. As protein: CASSSRDREREQYF.

This clonotype is termed large. The chain combines TRBV20-1 with TRBJ2-1, with D possibly matching TRBD2 (6 bases). The germline V gene encodes CDR1 DFQATT and CDR2 SNEGSKA (reference sequence). The CDR3 runs 13 residues. V lost 5 bases to trimming and J lost 8 bases, with 16 bases between them. Here the CDR3 DNA reads TGCAGTGCTTGGGGGGACCTCTCCGATGAGCAGTTCTTC. It encodes CSAWGDLSDEQFF.

The chain employs TRBV5-1 and TRBJ2-7; 9 positions agree with TRBD1. V was pared by 5 bases and J by 4 bases, with 4 bases of the junction left unmatched. This CDR3 comprises 13 residues. Germline assignment: CDR1 SGHRS and CDR2 YFSETQ. The DNA for the CDR3 is TGCGCCAGCAGGAGACAGGGGGTTTACGAGCAGTACTTC. Translating it yields CASRRQGVYEQYF.

V and J are TRBV5-1 and TRBJ1-1; 12 nucleotides agree with TRBD1. Per germline, CDR1 SGHRS and CDR2 YFSETQ. This CDR3 comprises 17 residues. V shed 7 bases and J 1 base; nucleotides not matched to a gene: 11. The CDR3 loop reads CASCPVPGQGANTEAFF. CDR3 in DNA: TGCGCCAGCTGCCCTGTCCCGGGACAGGGGGCGAACACTGAAGCTTTCTTT.

This clonotype rates as medium-sized. V is TRBV20-1 and J is TRBJ1-6; D remains ambiguous. The CDR3 loop spans 16 amino acids. Germline CDR1 is DFQATT and CDR2 is SNEGSKA (reference sequence). V was cut by 0 bases and J by 0 bases, with 9 bases left in between. CDR3 coding DNA: TGCAGTGCTAGAGATGCGGAGAGCTCCTATAATTCACCCCTCCACTTT. This encodes CSARDAESSYNSPLHF.

This clonotype was counted ten times or more. The genes are TRBV5-1 and TRBJ2-1; TRBD2 matches 7 bases. Trimming at V came to 2 bases and at J to 6 bases, leaving 8 bases not matched to a gene. Per germline, CDR1 SGHRS and CDR2 YFSETQ. The CDR3 sequence is 15 residues long. This CDR3 reads CASSLLAGAGNEQFF. CDR3 nucleotides: TGCGCCAGCAGCTTATTGGCGGGAGCGGGCAATGAGCAGTTCTTC.

This clonotype turned up a few times. V usage is TRBV12-3 or TRBV12-4 and J usage is TRBJ2-7; D ambiguous. The length of the CDR3 is 15 residues. The germline V and J ends were trimmed by 2 bases and 6 bases, with 17 bases remaining between them. The CDR3 DNA reads as TGTGCCAGCAGTTTAAGGCCGGAGTTTCGATCCGAGCAGTACTTC. Protein: CASSLRPEFRSEQYF.

This clonotype is termed medium-sized. The chain combines TRBV29-1 with TRBJ2-1; 14 bases are shared with TRBD2. Looked up from germline, CDR1 is SQVTM and CDR2 is ANQGSEA. The length of the CDR3 is 14 residues. J was trimmed by 6 bases and V by 7 bases; bases with no gene match: 5. This CDR3 reads CSGMGLAGANEQFF. The CDR3 DNA sequence: TGCAGCGGAATGGGACTAGCGGGAGCCAATGAGCAGTTCTTC.

This CDR3 is CASSPTSGLTTDTQYF. DNA for the CDR3: TGTGCCAGCAGTCCAACTAGCGGGCTAACGACAGATACGCAGTATTTT. The chain has TRBV6-5 and TRBJ2-3; 9 bases align to TRBD2. The CDR3 extends over 16 amino acids. The V gene end was trimmed by 5 bases and the J gene end by 3 bases; junction bases not matched to a gene: 9. Germline V gives CDR1 MNHEY, CDR2 SVGAGI.

The V call is TRBV20-1, the J call TRBJ2-7; 8 positions match TRBD2. This CDR3 is built from 19 residues. Trimming at V came to 6 bases and at J to 3 bases, leaving 25 bases not matched to a gene. Germline V lookup: CDR1 DFQATT, CDR2 SNEGSKA (reference sequence). The CDR3, as DNA: TGCAGTGCGAGGGAATGGGAAGCGGGAGACACTACCCACTACTACGAGCAGTACTTC. Its translation: CSAREWEAGDTTHYYEQYF.

This clonotype was seen only a few times. Germline is not matched at one junction end, which may reflect a read error. The chain uses TRBV20-1 and TRBJ1-5; D is perhaps TRBD1 (5 bases). The CDR3 runs to 15 residues. CDR1 is DFQATT, CDR2 SNEGSKA, per germline (reference sequence). The CDR3 DNA reads as TGCAGTGCTAGAGTGTGGGGGGAGAGCAATCGGCCCCAGCATTTT. This gives the protein CSARVWGESNRPQHF.

By sample share, this clonotype is medium-sized. V gene TRBV20-1 combines with J gene TRBJ1-1; D not resolved. This CDR3 is built from 13 residues. Germline loops: CDR1 DFQATT, CDR2 SNEGSKA (reference sequence). V lost 0 bases and J 3 bases, leaving 8 bases between the germline ends. CDR3 bases: TGCAGTGCTAGAGATCCCCGATACACTGAAGCTTTCTTT. It encodes CSARDPRYTEAFF.

The chain joins TRBV6-1 to TRBJ2-7; either TRBD1 or TRBD2 may supply D (5 bases each). Germline lookup yields CDR1 MNHNS and CDR2 SASEGT. The ends were cut back, 6 bases at V and 4 bases at J, with 13 bases in the middle. The CDR3 length is 13 residues. The CDR3 bases are TGTGCCAGCAGGGGGACCGCTACGTACGAGCAGTACTTC. Its protein product is CASRGTATYEQYF.

This clonotype is labeled medium-sized. V gene TRBV7-8 combines with J gene TRBJ1-5; 7 bases agree with TRBD1. Germline V CDR1 and CDR2: SGHVS, FQNEAQ. The CDR3 spans 16 residues. The junction had 7 bases not matched to a gene; V was cut back by 5 bases and J by 0 bases. CDR3 residues: CASSPGTVVSNQPQHF. The CDR3 DNA follows: TGTGCCAGCAGCCCCGGGACAGTTGTTAGCAATCAGCCCCAGCATTTT. The full variable domain, with the rest looked up from reference TRBV7-8 and TRBJ1-5, is GAGVSQSPRYKVAKRGQDVALRCDPISGHVSLFWYQQALGQGPEFLTYFQNEAQLDKSGLPSDRFFAERPEGSVSTLKIQRTQQEDSAVYLCASSPGTVVSNQPQHFGDGTRLSIL.

This clonotype was counted ten times or more. This chain links TRBV6-1 with TRBJ1-2; maybe TRBD1 (5 bases). Germline V gene data show CDR1 as MNHNS and CDR2 as SASEGT. V was trimmed by 4 bases and J by 5 bases, leaving 17 bases between them. The CDR3 totals 15 residues. In DNA form, the CDR3 reads TGTGCCAGCAGTGGGGGGTGGGGGAGCAGTTATGGCTACACCTTC. It codes for CASSGGWGSSYGYTF.

In its sample, this clonotype ranks as medium-sized (0.01 to 0.1%). The chain's CDR3 is CASSTTPYEQYF. Written as DNA, the CDR3 is TGTGCCAGTAGTACCACACCCTACGAGCAGTACTTC. The chain employs TRBV19 and TRBJ2-7; D is unclear. The CDR3 has 12 amino acids. V gave up 4 bases and J gave up 2 bases, with 6 bases separating them. Germline V gives CDR1 LNHDA, CDR2 SQIVND (reference sequence).

In its sample, this clonotype ranks as medium-sized. The chain uses TRBV5-1 and TRBJ1-1; TRBD1 agrees at 9 bases. The V segment lost 5 bases and the J segment 5 bases; nucleotides outside the gene matches: 7. Germline CDR1 and CDR2: SGHRS and YFSETQ. The CDR3 spans 14 residues. CDR3 amino acids: CASRPGQGFTEAFF. The CDR3 nucleotides read TGCGCCAGCAGACCGGGACAGGGTTTTACTGAAGCTTTCTTT.

In the case of this clonotype: Given a much more abundant clone one base away, this may be a read error. The chain has TRBV19 and TRBJ1-2; 10 nucleotides agree with TRBD1. This CDR3 is 15 amino acids long. Germline CDR1 is LNHDA and CDR2 is SQIVND (reference sequence). The J segment lost 3 bases and the V segment lost 6 bases, leaving 7 bases of the junction unmatched. The CDR3 sequence: CASRARDRGDYGYTF. The CDR3 nucleotides are TGTGCCAGTAGAGCCCGGGACAGGGGTGACTATGGCTACACCTTC. The full variable domain, rest sourced from reference TRBV19 and TRBJ1-2, is DGGITQSPKYLFRKEGQNVTLSCEQNLNHDAMYWYRQDPGQGLRLIYYSQIVNDFQKGDIAEGYSVSREKKESFPLTVTSAQKNPTAFYLCASRARDRGDYGYTFGSGTRLTVV.

This clonotype was recorded many times. The chain joins TRBV6-6 to TRBJ2-1; 8 bases map to TRBD1. With V trimmed by 5 bases and J by 4 bases, 4 bases remained unmatched. Germline CDR1 reads MNHNY; CDR2 reads SVGAGI (reference sequence). The CDR3 contains 14 residues. CDR3 loop: CASSTGGSYNEQFF. CDR3 coding DNA: TGTGCCAGCAGTACAGGGGGATCTTACAATGAGCAGTTCTTC.

This clonotype appeared many times. V is TRBV3-1 and J is TRBJ1-3; possible D gene TRBD1, 5 bases. This CDR3 has 13 residues. In germline, CDR1 is LGHDT, CDR2 YNNKEL (reference sequence). Trimming removed 4 bases from V and 3 bases from J, with 7 bases in between. CDR3 sequence: CASSPGHGNTIYF. The CDR3 region has the DNA TGTGCCAGCAGCCCAGGGCATGGAAACACCATATATTTT. The full variable domain, rest sourced from reference TRBV3-1 and TRBJ1-3, is DTAVSQTPKYLVTQMGNDKSIKCEQNLGHDTMYWYKQDSKKFLKIMFSYNNKELIINETVPNRFSPKSPDKAHLNLHINSLELGDSAVYFCASSPGHGNTIYFGEGSWLTVV.

V is TRBV12-3 or TRBV12-4 and J is TRBJ2-7; 7 nucleotides agree with TRBD2. Unmatched junction bases numbered 18, after V lost 6 bases and J lost 4 bases. The CDR3 covers 17 residues. The CDR3 reads CASRSSRAGPSPYEQYF. Written as DNA, the CDR3 is TGTGCCAGCAGGTCCTCGAGAGCGGGACCGAGTCCATACGAGCAGTACTTC.

On this clonotype itself: A read error may explain this, as a much larger clone is one base away. The chain uses TRBV5-1 and TRBJ1-1; possible D gene TRBD1, 5 bases. Trimming pared 2 bases from V and 7 bases from J, leaving 12 bases between. Germline CDR1 reads SGHRS; CDR2 reads YFSETQ. The CDR3 consists of 13 residues. The CDR3: CASSFEGRNEAFF. In nucleotides, the CDR3 is TGCGCCAGCAGCTTCGAGGGGAGGAATGAAGCTTTCTTT. The whole variable domain, remainder taken from reference TRBV5-1 and TRBJ1-1, is KAGVTQTPRYLIKTRGQQVTLSCSPISGHRSVSWYQQTPGQGLQFLFEYFSETQRNKGNFPGRFSGRQFSNSRSEMNVSTLELGDSALYLCASSFEGRNEAFFGQGTRLTVV.

Of note for this clonotype: This may arise from a read error, as a much more abundant clone is one base away. The genes are TRBV7-2 and TRBJ2-1, with a tentative D call TRBD2 (6 bases). The V end was cut by 3 bases, the J end by 5 bases, with 17 bases between. The CDR3 contains 16 residues. CDR1 SGHTA and CDR2 FQGNSA come from the germline V gene. This CDR3 is CASSLWVSGTHNEQFF. The CDR3 DNA follows: TGTGCCAGCAGCTTGTGGGTTAGCGGTACACACAATGAGCAGTTCTTC.

By frequency in the sample, this clonotype is medium-sized. The CDR3 sequence: CSALPRFNDNEQFF. Here the CDR3 DNA reads TGCAGTGCCCTGCCCCGGTTTAATGACAATGAGCAGTTCTTC. The chain has TRBV20-1 and TRBJ2-1; D gene uncertain. CDR1 and CDR2 (germline): DFQATT, SNEGSKA (reference sequence). The CDR3 covers 14 residues. Deletions cut 6 bases from V and 5 bases from J, with 17 bases between.

This chain connects TRBV5-6 to TRBJ2-1, with D perhaps matching TRBD1 (5 bases). The V end lost 7 bases, the J end lost 10 bases, and 24 bases lay between the germline ends. Germline V gene sequence: CDR1 SGHDT, CDR2 YYEEEE. The CDR3 is 15 residues long. CDR3 sequence reads: CASGASSLEAREQFF. CDR3 DNA sequence: TGTGCCAGCGGGGCCAGCAGCTTAGAAGCGAGGGAGCAGTTCTTC. Complete variable domain (other parts from reference TRBV5-6 and TRBJ2-1): DAGVTQSPTHLIKTRGQQVTLRCSPKSGHDTVSWYQQALGQGPQFIFQYYEEEERQRGNFPDRFSGHQFPNYSSELNVNALLLGDSALYLCASGASSLEAREQFFGPGTRLTVL.

This clonotype is medium-sized within its sample. The V and J genes are TRBV20-1 and TRBJ2-3; D is unresolved. The CDR3 covers 14 residues. Germline V gene lookup returns CDR1 DFQATT and CDR2 SNEGSKA (reference sequence). The V and J ends lost 0 bases and 4 bases respectively, with 11 bases between them. The CDR3: CSAREASSPDTQYF. The CDR3 DNA is TGCAGTGCTAGAGAGGCGAGCAGCCCAGATACGCAGTATTTT.

This clonotype appeared many times. This CDR3 is CASSRSGIGRDTQYF. The CDR3 nucleotides are TGTGCCAGCAGCCGAAGCGGGATCGGTAGAGATACGCAGTATTTT. The chain recombines TRBV6-6 with TRBJ2-3; 7 nucleotides match TRBD2. V lost 6 bases to trimming and J lost 5 bases; unmatched junction nucleotides: 11. This CDR3 region has 15 residues. The germline gives CDR1 MNHNY, CDR2 SVGAGI (reference sequence).